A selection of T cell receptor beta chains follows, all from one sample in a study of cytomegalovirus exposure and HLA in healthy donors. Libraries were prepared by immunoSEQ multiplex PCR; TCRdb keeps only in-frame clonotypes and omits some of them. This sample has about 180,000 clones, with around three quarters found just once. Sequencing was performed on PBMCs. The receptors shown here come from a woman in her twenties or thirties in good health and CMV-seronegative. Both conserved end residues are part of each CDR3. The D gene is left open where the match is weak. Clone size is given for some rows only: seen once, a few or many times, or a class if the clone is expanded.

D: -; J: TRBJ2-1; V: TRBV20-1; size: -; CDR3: CSTPSYNEQFF; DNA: TGCAGCACCCCGAGTTACAATGAGCAGTTCTTC
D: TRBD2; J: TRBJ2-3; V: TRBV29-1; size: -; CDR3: CSVVGLAGHTDTQYF; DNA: TGCAGCGTGGTGGGACTAGCGGGTCACACAGATACGCAGTATTTT
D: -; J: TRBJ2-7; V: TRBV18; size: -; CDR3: CASSATSEGTYEQYF; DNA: TGTGCCAGCTCAGCAACTAGTGAAGGAACCTACGAGCAGTACTTC
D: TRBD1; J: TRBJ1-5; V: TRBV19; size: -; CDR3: CASEKGAGNQPQHF; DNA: TGTGCCAGTGAAAAGGGGGCGGGGAATCAGCCCCAGCATTTT
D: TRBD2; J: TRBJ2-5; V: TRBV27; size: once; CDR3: CASSPRLAGANTAETQYF; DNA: TGTGCCAGCAGTCCCAGACTAGCGGGGGCTAATACGGCAGAGACCCAGTACTTC
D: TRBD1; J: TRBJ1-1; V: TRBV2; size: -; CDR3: CASSDGTGKAFF; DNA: TGTGCCAGCAGTGACGGGACAGGCAAAGCTTTCTTT
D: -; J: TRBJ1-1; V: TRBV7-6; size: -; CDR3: CASSLAGEGMNTEAFF; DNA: TGTGCCAGCAGCTTAGCAGGGGAGGGCATGAACACTGAAGCTTTCTTT
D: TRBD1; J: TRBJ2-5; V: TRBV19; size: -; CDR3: CASSVDRGRGETQYF; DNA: TGTGCCAGTAGTGTCGACAGGGGGCGAGGGGAGACCCAGTACTTC
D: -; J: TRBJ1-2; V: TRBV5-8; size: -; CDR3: CASSLGVPRLYGYTF; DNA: TGTGCCAGCAGCTTGGGAGTTCCGAGACTATATGGCTACACCTTC
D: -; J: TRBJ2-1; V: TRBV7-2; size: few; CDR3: CASSVDRSSYNEQFF; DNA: TGTGCCAGCAGCGTCGACAGGAGCTCCTACAATGAGCAGTTCTTC
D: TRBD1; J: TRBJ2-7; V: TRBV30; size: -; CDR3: CAWSRDRGYEQYF; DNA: TGTGCCTGGAGCCGGGACAGGGGGTACGAGCAGTACTTC
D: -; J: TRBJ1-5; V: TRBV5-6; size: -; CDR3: CASSLGGEAQHF; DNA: TGTGCCAGCAGCTTGGGTGGGGAGGCCCAGCATTTT
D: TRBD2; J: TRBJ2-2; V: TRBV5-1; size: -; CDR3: CASSPQSTSGGAGELFF; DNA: TGCGCCAGCAGCCCCCAATCCACTAGCGGGGGGGCCGGGGAGCTGTTTTTT
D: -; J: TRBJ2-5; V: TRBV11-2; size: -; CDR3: CASSRTAQETQYF; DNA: TGTGCCAGCAGCAGGACAGCGCAAGAGACCCAGTACTTC
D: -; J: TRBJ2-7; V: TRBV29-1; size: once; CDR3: CSVAGVGEQYF; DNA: TGCAGCGTCGCAGGGGTGGGGGAGCAGTACTTC
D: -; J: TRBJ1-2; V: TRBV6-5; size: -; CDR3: CASSLEPEIYGYTF; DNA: TGTGCCAGCAGTCTAGAACCAGAGATCTATGGCTACACCTTC
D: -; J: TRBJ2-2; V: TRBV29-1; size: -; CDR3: CSGVQGRGELFF; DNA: TGCAGCGGGGTACAGGGTCGGGGGGAGCTGTTTTTT
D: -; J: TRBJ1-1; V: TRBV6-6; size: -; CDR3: CASSQDSAEAFF; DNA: TGTGCCAGCAGTCAGGACAGTGCTGAAGCTTTCTTT
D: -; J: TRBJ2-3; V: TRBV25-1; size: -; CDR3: CASSEFKSRQDTQYF; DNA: TGTGCCAGCAGTGAATTTAAATCCAGACAAGATACGCAGTATTTT
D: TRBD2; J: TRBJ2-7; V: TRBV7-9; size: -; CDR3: CASSVLAGGPDEQYF; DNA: TGTGCCAGCAGCGTCCTAGCGGGGGGCCCGGACGAGCAGTACTTC
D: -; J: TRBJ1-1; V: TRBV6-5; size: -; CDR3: CASFLTLAGGTEAFF; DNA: TGTGCCAGCTTTCTCACTTTAGCGGGTGGCACTGAAGCTTTCTTT
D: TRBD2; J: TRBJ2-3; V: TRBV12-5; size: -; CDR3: CASGLPTTNGLAGGNHTQYF; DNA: TGTGCTAGTGGTTTGCCGACCACAAATGGACTAGCGGGGGGTAACCATACGCAGTATTTT
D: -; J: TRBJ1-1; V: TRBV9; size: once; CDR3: CASSGGNTEAFF; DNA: TGTGCCAGCAGCGGAGGTAACACTGAAGCTTTCTTT
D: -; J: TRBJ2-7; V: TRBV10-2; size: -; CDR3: CASSDYLGNSYEQYF; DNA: TGCGCCAGCAGCGACTACCTGGGAAACTCCTACGAGCAGTACTTC
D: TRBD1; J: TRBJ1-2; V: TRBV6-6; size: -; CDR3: CASSEGTGRDYGYTF; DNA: TGTGCCAGCAGCGAGGGGACAGGGCGCGACTATGGCTACACCTTC
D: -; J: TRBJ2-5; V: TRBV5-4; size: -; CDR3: CASSPRTTLGETQYF; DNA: TGTGCCAGCAGCCCGAGGACTACCCTCGGGGAGACCCAGTACTTC
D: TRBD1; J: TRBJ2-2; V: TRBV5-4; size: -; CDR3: CASSYTQGAGELFF; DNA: TGTGCCAGCAGCTATACCCAGGGGGCCGGGGAGCTGTTTTTT
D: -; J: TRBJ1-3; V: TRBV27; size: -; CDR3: CASSFKSGGNTIYF; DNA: TGTGCCAGCAGTTTTAAGTCGGGAGGAAACACCATATATTTT
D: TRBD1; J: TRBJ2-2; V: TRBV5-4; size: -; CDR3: CASSMTGLNTGELFF; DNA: TGTGCCAGCAGCATGACAGGGCTGAACACCGGGGAGCTGTTTTTT
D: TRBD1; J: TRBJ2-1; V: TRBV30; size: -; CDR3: CAWSTLTGSEQFF; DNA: TGTGCCTGGAGTACCCTGACAGGGTCTGAGCAGTTCTTC
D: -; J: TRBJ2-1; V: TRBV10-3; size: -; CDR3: CAIMGSTYNEQFF; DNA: TGTGCCATCATGGGCAGTACGTACAATGAGCAGTTCTTC
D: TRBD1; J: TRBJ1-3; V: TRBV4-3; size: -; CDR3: CASSQIQGASGNTIYF; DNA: TGCGCCAGCAGCCAGATACAGGGGGCTTCTGGAAACACCATATATTTT